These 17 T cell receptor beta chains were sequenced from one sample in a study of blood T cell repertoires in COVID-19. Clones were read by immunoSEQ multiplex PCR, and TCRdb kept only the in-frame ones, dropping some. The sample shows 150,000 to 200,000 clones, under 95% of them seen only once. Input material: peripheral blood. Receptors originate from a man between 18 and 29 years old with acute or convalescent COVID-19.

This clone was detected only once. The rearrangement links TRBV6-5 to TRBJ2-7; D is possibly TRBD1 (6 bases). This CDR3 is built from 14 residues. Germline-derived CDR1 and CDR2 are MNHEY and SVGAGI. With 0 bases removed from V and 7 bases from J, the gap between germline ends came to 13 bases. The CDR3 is CASSYSEQGREQYF. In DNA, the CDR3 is TGTGCCAGCAGTTACTCGGAACAGGGCCGGGAGCAGTACTTC.

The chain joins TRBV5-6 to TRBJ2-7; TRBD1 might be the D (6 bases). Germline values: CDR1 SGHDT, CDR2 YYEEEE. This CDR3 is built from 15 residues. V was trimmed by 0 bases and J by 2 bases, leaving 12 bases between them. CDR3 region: CASSLGQGRPYEQYF. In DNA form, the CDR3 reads TGTGCCAGCAGCTTGGGCCAGGGGCGCCCCTACGAGCAGTACTTC. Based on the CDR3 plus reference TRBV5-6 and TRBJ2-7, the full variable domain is DAGVTQSPTHLIKTRGQQVTLRCSPKSGHDTVSWYQQALGQGPQFIFQYYEEEERQRGNFPDRFSGHQFPNYSSELNVNALLLGDSALYLCASSLGQGRPYEQYFGPGTRLTVT.

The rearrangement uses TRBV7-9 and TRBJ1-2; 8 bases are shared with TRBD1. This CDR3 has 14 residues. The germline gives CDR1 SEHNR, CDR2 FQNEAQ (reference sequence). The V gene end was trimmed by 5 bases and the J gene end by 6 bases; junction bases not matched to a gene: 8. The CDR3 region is CASSLRTGRDGYTF. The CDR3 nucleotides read TGTGCCAGCAGCCTTCGGACAGGGCGCGATGGCTACACCTTC.

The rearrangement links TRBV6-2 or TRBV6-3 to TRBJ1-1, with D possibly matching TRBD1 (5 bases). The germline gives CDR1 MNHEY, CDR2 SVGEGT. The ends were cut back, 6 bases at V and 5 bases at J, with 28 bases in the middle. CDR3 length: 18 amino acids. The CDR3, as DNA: TGTGCCAGCAGCTCATTACTCCCACGGGGGGTCTCGATGACTGAAGCTTTCTTT. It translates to CASSSLLPRGVSMTEAFF.

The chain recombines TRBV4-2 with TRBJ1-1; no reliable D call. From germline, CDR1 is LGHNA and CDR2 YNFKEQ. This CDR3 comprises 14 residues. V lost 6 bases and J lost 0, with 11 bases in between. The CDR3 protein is CASRSETVNTEAFF. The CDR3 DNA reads TGTGCCAGCAGGTCGGAGACCGTGAACACTGAAGCTTTCTTT.

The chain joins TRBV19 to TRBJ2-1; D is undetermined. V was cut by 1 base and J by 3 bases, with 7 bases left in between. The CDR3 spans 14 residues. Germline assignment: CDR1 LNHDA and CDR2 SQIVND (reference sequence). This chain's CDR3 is CASSIVTGYNEQFF. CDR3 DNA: TGTGCCAGTAGTATAGTAACTGGCTACAATGAGCAGTTCTTC.

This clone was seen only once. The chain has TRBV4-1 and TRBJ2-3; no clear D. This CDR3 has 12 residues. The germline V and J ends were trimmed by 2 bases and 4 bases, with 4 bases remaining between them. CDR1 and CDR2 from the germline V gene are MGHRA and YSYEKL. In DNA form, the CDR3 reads TGCGCCAGCAGCCAACTATCAGATACGCAGTATTTT. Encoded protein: CASSQLSDTQYF.

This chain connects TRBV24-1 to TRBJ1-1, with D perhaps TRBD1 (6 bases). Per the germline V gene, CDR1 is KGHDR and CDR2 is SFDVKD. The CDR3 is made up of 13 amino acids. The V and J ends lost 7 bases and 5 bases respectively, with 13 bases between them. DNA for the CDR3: TGTGCCACCAGCGGGGCAGGGGAGACTGAAGCTTTCTTT. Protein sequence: CATSGAGETEAFF.

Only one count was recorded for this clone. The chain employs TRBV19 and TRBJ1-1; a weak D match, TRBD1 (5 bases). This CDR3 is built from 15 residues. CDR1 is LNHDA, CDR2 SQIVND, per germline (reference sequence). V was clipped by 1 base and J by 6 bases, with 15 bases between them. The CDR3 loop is CASSIVDLPRAEAFF. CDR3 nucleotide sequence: TGTGCCAGTAGTATAGTGGATTTACCCAGGGCTGAAGCTTTCTTT.

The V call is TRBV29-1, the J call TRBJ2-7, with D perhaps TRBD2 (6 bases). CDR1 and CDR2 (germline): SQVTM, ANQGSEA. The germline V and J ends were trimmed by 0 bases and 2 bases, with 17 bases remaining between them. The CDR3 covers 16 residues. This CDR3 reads CSVEDVEGRGTYEQYF. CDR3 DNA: TGCAGCGTTGAAGATGTGGAGGGAAGGGGTACCTACGAGCAGTACTTC.

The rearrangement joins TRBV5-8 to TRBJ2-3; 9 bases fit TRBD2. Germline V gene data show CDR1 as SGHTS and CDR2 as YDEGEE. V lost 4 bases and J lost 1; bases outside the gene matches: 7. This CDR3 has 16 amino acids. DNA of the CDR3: TGTGCCAGCAGCCCTCAGGGACTAGCCGGCACAGATACGCAGTATTTT. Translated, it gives CASSPQGLAGTDTQYF. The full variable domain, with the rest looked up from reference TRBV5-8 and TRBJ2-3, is EAGVTQSPTHLIKTRGQQATLRCSPISGHTSVYWYQQALGLGLQFLLWYDEGEERNRGNFPPRFSGRQFPNYSSELNVNALELEDSALYLCASSPQGLAGTDTQYFGPGTRLTVL.

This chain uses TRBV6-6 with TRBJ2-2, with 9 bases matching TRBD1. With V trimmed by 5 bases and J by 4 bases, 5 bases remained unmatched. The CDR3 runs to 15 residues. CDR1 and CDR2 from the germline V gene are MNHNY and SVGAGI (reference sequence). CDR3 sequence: CASSKQGAVTGELFF. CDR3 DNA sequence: TGTGCCAGCAGTAAACAGGGGGCAGTCACCGGGGAGCTGTTTTTT.

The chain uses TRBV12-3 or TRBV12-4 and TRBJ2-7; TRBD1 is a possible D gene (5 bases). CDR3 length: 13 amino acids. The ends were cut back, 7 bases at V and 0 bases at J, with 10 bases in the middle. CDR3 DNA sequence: TGTGCCAGCAAGGCGGACATCTCCTACGAGCAGTACTTC. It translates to CASKADISYEQYF.

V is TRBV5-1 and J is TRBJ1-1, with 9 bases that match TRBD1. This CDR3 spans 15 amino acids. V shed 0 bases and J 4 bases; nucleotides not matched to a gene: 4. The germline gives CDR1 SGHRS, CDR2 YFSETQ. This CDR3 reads CASSLVGQGSTEAFF. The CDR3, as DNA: TGCGCCAGCAGCTTGGTGGGACAGGGAAGCACTGAAGCTTTCTTT.

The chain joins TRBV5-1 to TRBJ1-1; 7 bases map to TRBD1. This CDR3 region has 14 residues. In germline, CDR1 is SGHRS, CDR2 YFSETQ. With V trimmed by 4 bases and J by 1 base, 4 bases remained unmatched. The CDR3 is CASSRGTANTEAFF. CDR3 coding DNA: TGCGCCAGCAGCCGAGGGACAGCGAACACTGAAGCTTTCTTT.

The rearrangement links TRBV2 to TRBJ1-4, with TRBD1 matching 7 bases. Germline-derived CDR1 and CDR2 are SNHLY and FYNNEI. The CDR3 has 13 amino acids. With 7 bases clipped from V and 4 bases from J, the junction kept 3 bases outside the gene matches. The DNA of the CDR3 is TGTGCCAGCAAGGGACAGATTAATGAAAAACTGTTTTTT. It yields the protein CASKGQINEKLFF.

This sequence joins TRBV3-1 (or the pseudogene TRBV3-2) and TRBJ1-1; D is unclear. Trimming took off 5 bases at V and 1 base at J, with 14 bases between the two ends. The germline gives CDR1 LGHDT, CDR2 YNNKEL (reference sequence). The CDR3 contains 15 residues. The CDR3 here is CASSEYRESNTEAFF. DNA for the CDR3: TGTGCCAGCAGCGAATACAGAGAGTCGAACACTGAAGCTTTCTTT.